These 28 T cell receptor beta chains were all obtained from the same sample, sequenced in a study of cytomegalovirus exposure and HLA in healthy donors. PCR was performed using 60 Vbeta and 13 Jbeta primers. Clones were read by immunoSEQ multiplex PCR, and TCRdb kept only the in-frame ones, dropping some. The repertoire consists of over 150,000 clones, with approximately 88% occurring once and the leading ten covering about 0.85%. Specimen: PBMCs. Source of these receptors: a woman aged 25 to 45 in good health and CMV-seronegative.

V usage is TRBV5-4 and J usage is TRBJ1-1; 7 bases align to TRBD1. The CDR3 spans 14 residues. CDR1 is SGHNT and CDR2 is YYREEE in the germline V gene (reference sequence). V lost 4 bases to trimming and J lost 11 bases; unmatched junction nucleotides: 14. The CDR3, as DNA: TGTGCCAGCAGCCCGTCGGGACAGACCTTGAGTGCTTTCTTT. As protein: CASSPSGQTLSAFF. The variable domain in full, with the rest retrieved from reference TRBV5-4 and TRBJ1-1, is ETGVTQSPTHLIKTRGQQVTLRCSSQSGHNTVSWYQQALGQGPQFIFQYYREEENGRGNFPPRFSGLQFPNYSSELNVNALELDDSALYLCASSPSGQTLSAFFGQGTRLTVV.

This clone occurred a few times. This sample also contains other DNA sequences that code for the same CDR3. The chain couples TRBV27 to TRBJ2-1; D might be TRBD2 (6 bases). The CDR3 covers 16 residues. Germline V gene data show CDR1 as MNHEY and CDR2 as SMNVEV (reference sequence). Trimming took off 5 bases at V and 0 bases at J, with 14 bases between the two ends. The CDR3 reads CASSPPAGSSYNEQFF. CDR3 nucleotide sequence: TGTGCCAGCAGTCCCCCAGCGGGTAGCTCCTACAATGAGCAGTTCTTC.

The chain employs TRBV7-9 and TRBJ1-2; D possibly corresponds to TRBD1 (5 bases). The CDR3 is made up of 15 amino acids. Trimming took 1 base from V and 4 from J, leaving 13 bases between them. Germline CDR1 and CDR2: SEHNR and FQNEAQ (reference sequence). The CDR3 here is CASSLVGRAGYGYTF. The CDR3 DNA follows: TGTGCCAGCAGCTTAGTCGGCAGGGCAGGCTATGGCTACACCTTC.

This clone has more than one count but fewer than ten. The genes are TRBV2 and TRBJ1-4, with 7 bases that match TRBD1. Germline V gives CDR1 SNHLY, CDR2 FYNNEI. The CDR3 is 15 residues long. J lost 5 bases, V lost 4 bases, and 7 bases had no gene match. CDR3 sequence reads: CASSGWRGLNEKLFF. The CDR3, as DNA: TGTGCCAGCAGTGGGTGGAGGGGGCTAAATGAAAAACTGTTTTTT.

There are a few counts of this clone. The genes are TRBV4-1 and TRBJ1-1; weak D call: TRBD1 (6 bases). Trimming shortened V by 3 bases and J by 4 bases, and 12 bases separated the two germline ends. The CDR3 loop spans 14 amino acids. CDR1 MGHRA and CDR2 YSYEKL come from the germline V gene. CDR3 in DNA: TGCGCCAGCAGCCATGGGCCAGGGGTCACTGAAGCTTTCTTT. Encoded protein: CASSHGPGVTEAFF.

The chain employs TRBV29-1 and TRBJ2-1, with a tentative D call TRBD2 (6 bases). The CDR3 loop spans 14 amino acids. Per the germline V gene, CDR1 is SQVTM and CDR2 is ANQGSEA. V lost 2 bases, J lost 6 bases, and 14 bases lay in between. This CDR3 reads CSVESGEPGNEQFF. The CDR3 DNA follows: TGCAGCGTTGAATCGGGGGAACCGGGCAATGAGCAGTTCTTC.

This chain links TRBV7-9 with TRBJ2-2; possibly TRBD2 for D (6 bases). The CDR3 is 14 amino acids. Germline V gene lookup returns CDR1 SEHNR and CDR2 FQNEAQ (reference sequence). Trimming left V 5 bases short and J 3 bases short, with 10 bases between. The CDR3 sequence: CASSRWRDTGELFF. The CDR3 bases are TGTGCCAGCAGCCGATGGAGGGACACCGGGGAGCTGTTTTTT.

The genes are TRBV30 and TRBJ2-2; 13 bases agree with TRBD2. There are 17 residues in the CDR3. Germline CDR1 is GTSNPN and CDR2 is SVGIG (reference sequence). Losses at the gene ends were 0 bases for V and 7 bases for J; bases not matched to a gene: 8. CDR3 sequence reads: CAWSVLLAGGPGGELFF. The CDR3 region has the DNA TGTGCCTGGAGTGTACTACTAGCGGGAGGGCCGGGCGGGGAGCTGTTTTTT.

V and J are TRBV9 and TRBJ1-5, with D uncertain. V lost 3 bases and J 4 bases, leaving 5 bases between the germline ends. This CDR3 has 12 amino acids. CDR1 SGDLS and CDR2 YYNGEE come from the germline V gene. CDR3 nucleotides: TGTGCCAGCAGCGCGGGGAATCAGCCCCAGCATTTT. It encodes CASSAGNQPQHF.

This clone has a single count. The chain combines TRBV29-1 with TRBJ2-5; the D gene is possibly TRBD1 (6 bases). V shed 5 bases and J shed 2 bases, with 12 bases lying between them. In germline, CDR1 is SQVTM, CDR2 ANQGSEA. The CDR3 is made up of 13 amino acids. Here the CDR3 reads CSVQRDIQETQYF. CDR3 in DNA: TGCAGCGTTCAGAGGGACATACAAGAGACCCAGTACTTC.

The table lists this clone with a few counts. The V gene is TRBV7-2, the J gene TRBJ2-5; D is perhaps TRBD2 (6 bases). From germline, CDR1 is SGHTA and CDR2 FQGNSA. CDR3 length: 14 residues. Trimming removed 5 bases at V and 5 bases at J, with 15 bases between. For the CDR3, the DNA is TGTGCCAGCAGCGGCCGGCGGGGCCGGGAGACCCAGTACTTC. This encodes CASSGRRGRETQYF. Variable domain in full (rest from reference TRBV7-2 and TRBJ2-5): GAGVSQSPSNKVTEKGKDVELRCDPISGHTALYWYRQSLGQGLEFLIYFQGNSAPDKSGLPSDRFSAERTGGSVSTLTIQRTQQEDSAVYLCASSGRRGRETQYFGPGTRLLVL.

In nucleotides, the CDR3 is TGTGCTAGTGGTCCCTTGGTTGGGTGGCGGGGGGCACTCGGGGAGCAGTTCTTC. Translated, it gives CASGPLVGWRGALGEQFF. This chain joins TRBV12-5 and TRBJ2-1, with TRBD2 matching 8 bases. CDR1 is LGHNT, CDR2 FRNRAP, per germline. V shed 5 bases, J shed 10 bases, and the junction held 22 bases outside the gene matches. The CDR3 covers 18 residues.

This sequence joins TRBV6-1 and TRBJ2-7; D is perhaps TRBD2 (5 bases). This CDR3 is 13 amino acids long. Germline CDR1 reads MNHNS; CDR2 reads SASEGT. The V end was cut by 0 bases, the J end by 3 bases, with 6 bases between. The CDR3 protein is CASSEARGYEQYF. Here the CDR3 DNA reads TGTGCCAGCAGTGAAGCACGGGGCTACGAGCAGTACTTC.

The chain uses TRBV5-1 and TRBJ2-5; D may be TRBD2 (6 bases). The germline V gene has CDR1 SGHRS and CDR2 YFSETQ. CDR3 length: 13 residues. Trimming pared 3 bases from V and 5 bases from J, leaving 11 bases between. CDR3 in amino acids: CASSSGEVETQYF. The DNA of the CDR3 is TGCGCCAGCAGCTCCGGGGAGGTGGAGACCCAGTACTTC.

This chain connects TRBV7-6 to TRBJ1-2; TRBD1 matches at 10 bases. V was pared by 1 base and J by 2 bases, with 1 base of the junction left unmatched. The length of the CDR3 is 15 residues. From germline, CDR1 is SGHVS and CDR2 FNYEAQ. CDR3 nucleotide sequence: TGTGCCAGCAGCTTAGGGACAGGGGGAAACTATGGCTACACCTTC. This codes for CASSLGTGGNYGYTF.

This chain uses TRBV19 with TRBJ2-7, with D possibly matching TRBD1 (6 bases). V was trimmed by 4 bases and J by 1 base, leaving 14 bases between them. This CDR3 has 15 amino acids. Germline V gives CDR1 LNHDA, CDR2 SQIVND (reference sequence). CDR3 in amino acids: CASSTQTGKSYEQYF. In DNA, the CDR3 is TGTGCCAGTAGTACGCAGACAGGAAAATCCTACGAGCAGTACTTC.

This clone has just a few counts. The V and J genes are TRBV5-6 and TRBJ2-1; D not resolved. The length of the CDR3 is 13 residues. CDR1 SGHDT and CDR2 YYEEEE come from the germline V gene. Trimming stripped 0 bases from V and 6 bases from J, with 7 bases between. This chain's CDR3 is CASSLAEVNEQFF. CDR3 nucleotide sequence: TGTGCCAGCAGCTTGGCCGAGGTCAATGAGCAGTTCTTC.

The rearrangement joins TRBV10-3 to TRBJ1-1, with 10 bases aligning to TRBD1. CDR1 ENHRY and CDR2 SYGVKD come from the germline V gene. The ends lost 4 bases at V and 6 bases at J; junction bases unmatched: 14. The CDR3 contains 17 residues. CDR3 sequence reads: CAISGARDRGLMAEAFF. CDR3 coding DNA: TGTGCCATCAGTGGGGCCAGGGACAGGGGCCTGATGGCTGAAGCTTTCTTT.

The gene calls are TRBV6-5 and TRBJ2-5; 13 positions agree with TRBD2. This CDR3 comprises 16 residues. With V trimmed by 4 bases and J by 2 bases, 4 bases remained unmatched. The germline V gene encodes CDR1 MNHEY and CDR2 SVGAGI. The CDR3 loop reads CASSLWTSGSQETQYF. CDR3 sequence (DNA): TGTGCCAGCAGTTTATGGACTAGCGGGAGTCAAGAGACCCAGTACTTC.

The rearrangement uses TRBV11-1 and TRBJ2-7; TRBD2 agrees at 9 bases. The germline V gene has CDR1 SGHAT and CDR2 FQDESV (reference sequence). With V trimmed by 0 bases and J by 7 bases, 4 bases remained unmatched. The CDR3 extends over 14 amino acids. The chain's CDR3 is CASSLASGRREQYF. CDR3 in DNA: TGTGCCAGCAGCTTAGCTAGCGGGAGAAGAGAGCAGTACTTC.

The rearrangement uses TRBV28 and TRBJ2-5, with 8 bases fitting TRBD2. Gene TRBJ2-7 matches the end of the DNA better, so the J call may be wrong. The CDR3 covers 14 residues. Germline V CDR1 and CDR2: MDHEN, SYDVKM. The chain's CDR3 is CASLRGGNSYEQYF. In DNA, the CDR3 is TGTGCCAGCCTTCGGGGGGGAAACTCCTACGAGCAGTACTTC.

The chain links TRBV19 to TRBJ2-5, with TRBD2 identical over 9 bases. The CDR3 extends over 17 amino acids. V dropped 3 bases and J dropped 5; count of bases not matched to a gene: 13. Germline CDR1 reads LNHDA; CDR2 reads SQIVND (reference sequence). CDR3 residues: CASSIGSGRPPRETQYF. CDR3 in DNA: TGTGCCAGTAGTATCGGTAGCGGGAGACCTCCGAGGGAGACCCAGTACTTC.

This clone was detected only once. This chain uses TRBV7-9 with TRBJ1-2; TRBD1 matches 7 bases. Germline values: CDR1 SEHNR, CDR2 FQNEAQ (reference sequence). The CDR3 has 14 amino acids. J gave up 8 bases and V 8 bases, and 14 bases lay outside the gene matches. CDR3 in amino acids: CASFDRGGGRGYTF. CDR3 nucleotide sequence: TGTGCCAGCTTCGACCGAGGGGGCGGACGCGGCTACACCTTC.

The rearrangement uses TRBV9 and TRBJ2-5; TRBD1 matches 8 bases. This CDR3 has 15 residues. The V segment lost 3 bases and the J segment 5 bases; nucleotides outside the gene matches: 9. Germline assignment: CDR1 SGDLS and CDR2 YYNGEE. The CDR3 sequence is CASSAMTGVRETQYF. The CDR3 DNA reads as TGTGCCAGCAGCGCTATGACAGGGGTCAGGGAGACCCAGTACTTC.

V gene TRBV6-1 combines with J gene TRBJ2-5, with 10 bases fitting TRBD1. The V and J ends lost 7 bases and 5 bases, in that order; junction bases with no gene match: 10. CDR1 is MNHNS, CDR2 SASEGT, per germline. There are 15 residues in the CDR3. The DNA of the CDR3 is TGTGCCAGCACTTGGGGCAGGACAGGGGGGGAGACCCAGTACTTC. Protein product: CASTWGRTGGETQYF.

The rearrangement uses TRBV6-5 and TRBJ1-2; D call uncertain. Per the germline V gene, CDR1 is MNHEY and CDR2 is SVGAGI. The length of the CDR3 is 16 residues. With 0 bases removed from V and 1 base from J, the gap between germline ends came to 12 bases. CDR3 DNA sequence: TGTGCCAGCAGTTACTCGCGGCCGTCTAGTAACTATGGCTACACCTTC. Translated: CASSYSRPSSNYGYTF.

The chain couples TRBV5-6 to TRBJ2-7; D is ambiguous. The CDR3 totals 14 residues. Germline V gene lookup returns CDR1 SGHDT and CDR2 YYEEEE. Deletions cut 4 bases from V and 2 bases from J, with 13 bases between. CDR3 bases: TGTGCCAGCAGCCCCGTGGCGGAGCCCTACGAGCAGTACTTC. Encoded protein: CASSPVAEPYEQYF.

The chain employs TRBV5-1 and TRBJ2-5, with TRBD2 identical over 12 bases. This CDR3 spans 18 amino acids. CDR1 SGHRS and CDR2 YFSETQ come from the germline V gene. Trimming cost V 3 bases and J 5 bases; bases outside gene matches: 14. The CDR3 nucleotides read TGCGCCAGCAGCTCTGACTCTCTAGCGGGGGGGCCTCTGGAGACCCAGTACTTC. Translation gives CASSSDSLAGGPLETQYF. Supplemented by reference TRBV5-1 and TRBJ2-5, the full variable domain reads KAGVTQTPRYLIKTRGQQVTLSCSPISGHRSVSWYQQTPGQGLQFLFEYFSETQRNKGNFPGRFSGRQFSNSRSEMNVSTLELGDSALYLCASSSDSLAGGPLETQYFGPGTRLLVL.